One sample yielded the 5 T cell receptor beta chains listed below, sequenced in a study of blood T cell repertoires in COVID-19. Profiled with immunoSEQ multiplex PCR; TCRdb holds only in-frame clones, not every one. The top ten clones hold about 20% of a sample with approximately 130,000 clones, around four fifths of them seen once. The sample taken for sequencing was PBMCs or T cells enriched from blood (not recorded which). Every receptor here comes from a man aged 30 to 39 who had recovered from COVID-19.

This sequence joins TRBV7-9 and TRBJ1-1; D perhaps matches TRBD1 (5 bases). This CDR3 is built from 14 residues. Germline-derived CDR1 and CDR2 are SEHNR and FQNEAQ (reference sequence). Trimming shortened V by 1 base and J by 5 bases, and 11 bases separated the two germline ends. The CDR3 spells CASSLEQVGTEAFF. Written as DNA, the CDR3 is TGTGCCAGCAGCTTAGAACAGGTGGGGACTGAAGCTTTCTTT.

This chain connects TRBV5-1 to TRBJ1-2; a possible D gene is TRBD1 (5 bases). Trimming removed 5 bases from V and 0 bases from J, with 11 bases in between. Germline lookup yields CDR1 SGHRS and CDR2 YFSETQ. The CDR3 consists of 14 residues. CDR3 region: CASSRDLSNYGYTF. For the CDR3, the DNA is TGCGCCAGCAGTCGGGACTTATCTAACTATGGCTACACCTTC.

V is TRBV7-2 and J is TRBJ1-2, with 9 bases aligning to TRBD1. Germline-derived CDR1 and CDR2 are SGHTA and FQGNSA. CDR3 size: 13 residues. After removal of 3 bases from V and 8 bases from J, the junction contained 4 bases not matched to a gene. CDR3 in amino acids: CASSLGQGNGYTF. DNA of the CDR3: TGTGCCAGCAGCTTGGGACAGGGTAACGGCTACACCTTC.

CDR3 amino acids: CASSPTVSYGYTF. The DNA for the CDR3 is TGTGCCAGCAGTCCTACAGTGAGCTATGGCTACACCTTC. The chain links TRBV6-5 to TRBJ1-2; D is uncertain. Looked up from germline, CDR1 is MNHEY and CDR2 is SVGAGI. This CDR3 comprises 13 residues. Trimming took off 5 bases at V and 4 bases at J, with 11 bases between the two ends.

The chain employs TRBV11-2 and TRBJ1-4; D perhaps matches TRBD1 (6 bases). CDR1 and CDR2 (germline): SGHAT, FQNNGV. This CDR3 has 12 amino acids. The V end lost 8 bases, the J end lost 6 bases, and 10 bases lay between the germline ends. The CDR3, as DNA: TGTGCCAGCGGACAGCCCCATGAAAAACTGTTTTTT. Its translation: CASGQPHEKLFF. The entire variable domain, with the rest obtained from reference TRBV11-2 and TRBJ1-4, is as follows: EAGVAQSPRYKIIEKRQSVAFWCNPISGHATLYWYQQILGQGPKLLIQFQNNGVVDDSQLPKDRFSAERLKGVDSTLKIQPAKLEDSAVYLCASGQPHEKLFFGSGTQLSVL.